This TCR beta chain was identified during a study of spatial heterogeneity in lung cancer. Study-wide points: For expanded intratumoral alpha and beta TCRs, counts tracked tumor mutation counts. Estimated coverage of tumor T cells was around 7% for alpha and 11% to 15% for beta chains. Nonsynonymous mutations, ubiquitous and regional, were tracked respectively by counts of ubiquitous and regional expanded TCRs.

Trimming shortened V by 0 bases and J by 7 bases, and 15 bases separated the two germline ends. This CDR3 comprises 15 residues. CDR1 and CDR2 (germline): SQVTM, ANQGSEA. TCRdb itself ran the 5' RACE reads through MiXCR, one entry per CDR3 protein. The top ten hold around 20% of the sample, which has 4,000 to 4,500 distinct CDR3 sequences, over 5% seen once. Indicated time point: sample taken at primary tumor resection. As regards this clonotype: What it recognizes is unknown.

This TCR was sampled from a male donor with early-stage non-small cell lung cancer. The chain carries TRBV29-1 and TRBJ1-4; D remains unclear. Source: lung tumor tissue, taken at surgery. The CDR3 nucleotides are TGCAGCGTTGAAGATCGTCGGGGTGGCGGTGAAAAACTGTTTTTT. Protein: CSVEDRRGGGEKLFF.